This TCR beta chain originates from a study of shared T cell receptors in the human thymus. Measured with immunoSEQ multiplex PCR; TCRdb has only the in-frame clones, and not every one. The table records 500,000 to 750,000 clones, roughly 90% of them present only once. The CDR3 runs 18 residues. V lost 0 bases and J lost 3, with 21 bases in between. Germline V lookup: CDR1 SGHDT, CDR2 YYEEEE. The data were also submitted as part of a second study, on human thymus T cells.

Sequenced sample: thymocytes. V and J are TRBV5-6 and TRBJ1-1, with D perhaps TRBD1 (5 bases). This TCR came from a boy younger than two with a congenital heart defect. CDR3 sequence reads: CASSLAGQGAVVHTEAFF. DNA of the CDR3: TGTGCCAGCAGCTTGGCCGGCCAGGGTGCGGTCGTGCACACTGAAGCTTTCTTT.